The clone carrying this TCR beta chain has more than one count but fewer than ten. The antigen is unknown. Construction of TCR beta libraries was performed using quantitative 5'-RACE with molecular barcodes. Using its own MiXCR run on the 5' RACE reads, TCRdb lists one record per CDR3 protein. In the table there are about 540,000 distinct CDR3 sequences, roughly 13% of which are singletons. Germline CDR1 is SGHVS and CDR2 is FQNEAQ. Trimming took off 1 base at V and 0 bases at J, with 7 bases between the two ends. The CDR3 has 15 residues. This sample stems from a study of CD8 T cells in ankylosing spondylitis. Study observations and caveats: Peripheral blood held disease-linked clones only at relatively low frequency, and these were CD8+. Disease-linked clones reportedly concentrated significantly in matched ankylosing spondylitis synovial fluid. In the blood and synovial fluid of reactive arthritis, some motif variants had been previously reported. Characteristic, it appeared, of ankylosing spondylitis blood was a TCR beta motif of roughly 8 highly homologous variants.

This sequence joins TRBV7-8 and TRBJ2-1; D is unresolved. The sequenced sample was blood, either unsorted or a sorted T cell fraction (not recorded which). The sequence was obtained from a male donor with ankylosing spondylitis. CDR3 coding DNA: TGTGCCAGCAGCTTAGGCCACAGCTCCTACAATGAGCAGTTCTTC. Protein: CASSLGHSSYNEQFF.